The next 21 T cell receptor beta chains were all read from a single sample in a study of CD8+ T cells in alopecia areata. Extraction of RNA preceded its reverse transcription into cDNA, which served as the sequencing template. Assay: immunoSEQ multiplex PCR; the TCRdb copy retains only in-frame clones and omits some. Recorded here are 200,000 to 300,000 clones, with no singletons, and the ten leading clones hold 1.2%. The study sorted pooled cutaneous lymph node cells by CD4, CD8alpha, NKG2D, NKG2ACE and other markers. Sequenced: CD4+ T cells sorted from a lymph node. These receptors all come from a C3H/HeJ mouse with alopecia areata. These mice share the MHC haplotype H2-k.

This clone occurred a few times. Genes here carry mouse names. The sequence runs out 4 residues before the end of the CDR3; the remainder is reconstructed from the germline J gene. This chain links TRBV2 with TRBJ2-7; 7 bases fit TRBD1. The CDR3 runs to 13 residues. From germline, CDR1 is LGHNA and CDR2 YSYQKL. The ends lost 4 bases at V and 3 bases at J; junction bases unmatched: 3. CDR3 in amino acids: CASSPGTDYEQYF. CDR3 DNA, as far as it was read: TGTGCCAGCAGCCCCGGGACAGACTAT.

To note about this clone: Gene names and germline match the mouse. The read comes to an end 4 residues before the CDR3 does, leaving the germline J gene to fill in the end. This rearrangement joins TRBV13-3 to TRBJ2-2, with 10 bases fitting TRBD1. V lost 5 bases to trimming and J lost 5 bases; unmatched junction nucleotides: 6. Looked up from germline, CDR1 is NNHDY and CDR2 is SYVADS. This CDR3 is built from 15 residues. The CDR3 is CASRTGGGRTGQLYF. Partial CDR3 DNA: TGTGCCAGCAGGACAGGGGGCGGAAGGACCGGG.

This clone was picked up a small number of times. The germline and genes are mouse ones. The observed sequence ends 4 residues before the CDR3 terminus, with the missing tail filled in from the germline J gene. V gene TRBV13-3 combines with J gene TRBJ2-3, with 9 bases that match TRBD2. The ends lost 5 bases at V and 3 bases at J; junction bases unmatched: 4. This CDR3 is built from 14 residues. The germline V gene encodes CDR1 NNHDY and CDR2 SYVADS. CDR3 DNA (partial): TGTGCCAGCAGCCCCTGGGGGGGGGCAGAA. The encoded protein is CASSPWGGAE. The entire CDR3 protein is CASSPWGGAETLYF.

This clone has only a few counts. Mouse germline and gene names are used. The missing CDR3 end, 4 residues past where the read stops, is filled in from the germline J gene. Other nucleotide sequences in the sample specify the same CDR3. The chain recombines TRBV19 with TRBJ2-7; D might be TRBD2 (6 bases). Germline values: CDR1 FNHDT, CDR2 SITEND (reference sequence). V was pared by 2 bases and J by 1 base, with 7 bases between. The CDR3 runs to 13 residues. CDR3 DNA (partial): TGTGCCAGCAGTATTGGGGGATCCTAT. Protein product: CASSIGGSY. In full, the CDR3 is CASSIGGSYEQYF.

As regards this clone: Gene and germline names: mouse. The observed sequence ends 4 residues before the CDR3 terminus, with the missing tail filled in from the germline J gene. The rearrangement uses TRBV1 and TRBJ1-2; 7 bases match TRBD1. Germline CDR1 NSQYPW, CDR2 LRSPGD (reference sequence). Losses at the gene ends were 3 bases for V and 0 bases for J; bases not matched to a gene: 4. The CDR3 runs to 15 residues. CDR3 DNA (partial): TGCACCTGCAGTGCCTCACAGGGGTCAAACTCC. Translated, it gives CTCSASQGSNS. The complete CDR3 reads CTCSASQGSNSDYTF.

On this clone itself: Gene names are mouse gene names. The DNA ends 4 residues before the CDR3 does, and the rest of the CDR3 is filled in from the germline J gene. Other DNA sequences in the sample encode the same CDR3. The rearrangement uses TRBV13-3 and TRBJ2-7; no clear D. CDR1 is NNHDY and CDR2 is SYVADS in the germline V gene. The V and J ends lost 0 bases and 3 bases respectively, with 7 bases between them. The CDR3 totals 13 residues. Partial CDR3 DNA: TGTGCCAGCAGTGATGCAGGCAACTAT. Translating it yields CASSDAGNY. The whole CDR3 reads CASSDAGNYEQYF.

This clone was counted a few times. The gene symbols are mouse symbols. Read data end 4 residues before the CDR3 end; the end is taken from the germline J gene. The chain combines TRBV17 with TRBJ2-3; unclear D gene. V was pared by 2 bases and J by 0 bases, with 6 bases between. The germline V gene encodes CDR1 MNHDT and CDR2 YYDKIL. The CDR3 is 14 residues long. The CDR3 is CASSRSGSAETLYF. The DNA read from the CDR3 is TGTGCTAGCAGTAGATCTGGTAGTGCAGAA.

This clone was seen a few times. Each gene name is a mouse one. The read gets to within 4 residues of the CDR3 end, and the germline J gene fills in the rest. This chain joins TRBV5 and TRBJ1-1; 12 nucleotides match TRBD1. CDR1 LGHNA and CDR2 YNLKQL come from the germline V gene (reference sequence). CDR3 length: 16 residues. The CDR3 DNA, read in part, is TGTGCCAGCAGCCATGGGACAGGGGGCGGAAGGACA. It encodes CASSHGTGGGRT. The entire CDR3 sequence reads CASSHGTGGGRTEVFF.

This clone was picked up a small number of times. These gene names are mouse names. The read ends 3 residues shy of where the CDR3 ends; the end is completed using the germline J gene. V usage is TRBV19 and J usage is TRBJ1-6; TRBD1 matches 9 bases. TRBJ1-6 has ORF status, its function being uncertain. In germline, CDR1 is FNHDT, CDR2 SITEND (reference sequence). The junction had 3 bases not matched to a gene; V was cut back by 4 bases and J by 1 base. The CDR3 extends over 16 amino acids. The DNA read from the CDR3 is TGTGCCAGCAGTCCCGGGACAGGGTCCTATAATTCGCCC. Protein product: CASSPGTGSYNSP. The full-length CDR3 reads as CASSPGTGSYNSPLYF.

This clone was seen more than once but under ten times. The gene symbols are mouse symbols. The read halts 4 residues ahead of the CDR3 end, with the missing end drawn from the germline J gene. The chain recombines TRBV14 with TRBJ2-4; 8 bases are shared with TRBD2. Germline V CDR1 and CDR2: SGHDT, FRDEAV. V gave up 4 bases and J gave up 1 base; unmatched junction bases: 8. This CDR3 has 16 residues. The CDR3: CASSRLGMRGQNTLYF. The CDR3 bases that were read are TGTGCCAGCAGTCGACTGGGGATGAGGGGTCAAAAC.

This clone was seen at least ten times. Each gene name is a mouse one. The CDR3 end lies 4 residues beyond the end of the read and is filled in from the germline J gene. Other nucleotide sequences from this sample produce the same CDR3. The chain recombines TRBV13-2 with TRBJ2-5; D remains unclear. The CDR3 spans 11 residues. Germline loops: CDR1 NNHNN, CDR2 SYGAGS (reference sequence). CDR3 loop: CASGDGDTQYF. The DNA read from the CDR3 is TGTGCCAGCGGTGATGGAGAC.

About this clone: Genes and germline are mouse. The read ends 4 residues shy of where the CDR3 ends; the end is completed using the germline J gene. The genes are TRBV13-3 and TRBJ2-3, with D perhaps matching TRBD1 (6 bases). CDR1 is NNHDY and CDR2 is SYVADS in the germline V gene. The V end lost 0 bases, the J end lost 2 bases, and 10 bases lay between the germline ends. CDR3 length: 15 residues. CDR3 residues: CASSDAGHPAETLYF. The sequenced part of the CDR3 DNA is TGTGCCAGCAGTGATGCGGGACATCCTGCAGAA.

Comments on this clone: Gene names are the mouse ones. The observed sequence ends 4 residues before the CDR3 terminus, with the missing tail filled in from the germline J gene. The genes are TRBV5 and TRBJ1-1; a possible D gene is TRBD1 (6 bases). Trimming stripped 6 bases from V and 2 bases from J, with 10 bases between. Germline CDR1 LGHNA, CDR2 YNLKQL (reference sequence). The CDR3 is 13 amino acids. CDR3 amino acids: CASRRQANTEVFF. The DNA read from the CDR3 is TGTGCCAGCAGGAGACAGGCCAACACA.

This clone was seen more than once but under ten times. Mouse names are used for the genes. The sequenced part of the CDR3 DNA is TGCACCTGCAGTGGGACTGATGCAGAA. This codes for CTCSGTDAE. In full, the CDR3 reads CTCSGTDAETLYF. The V gene is TRBV1, the J gene TRBJ2-3; perhaps TRBD2 as D (6 bases). Read coverage stops 4 residues before the CDR3 terminus; the germline J gene supplies the remainder. The CDR3 sequence is 13 residues long. Germline V gene data show CDR1 as NSQYPW and CDR2 as LRSPGD (reference sequence). The germline V and J ends were trimmed by 4 bases and 2 bases, with 7 bases remaining between them. Drawing the rest from reference TRBV1 and TRBJ2-3, the complete variable domain is VTLLEQNPRWRLVPRGQAVNLRCILKNSQYPWMSWYQQDLQKQLQWLFTLRSPGDKEVKSLPGADYLATRVTDTELRLQVANMSQGRTLYCTCSGTDAETLYFGSGTRLTVL.

This clone was recorded a few times. The germline and genes are mouse ones. The DNA ends 4 residues before the CDR3 does, and the rest of the CDR3 is filled in from the germline J gene. The J gene is TRBJ2-1, the V gene TRBV3, with 8 bases that match TRBD2. V gave up 5 bases and J gave up 0 bases; unmatched junction bases: 3. The CDR3 runs to 15 residues. Germline CDR1 SNHLY, CDR2 FYNGKV (reference sequence). The sequenced CDR3 bases are TGTGCCAGCAGCCCGGGGGGGCATAACTATGCT. Amino acids: CASSPGGHNYA. The CDR3 as a whole reads CASSPGGHNYAEQFF.

In its sample, this clone was seen a few times. Gene names are the mouse ones. The read halts 4 residues ahead of the CDR3 end, with the missing end drawn from the germline J gene. The same CDR3 can be traced to other DNA sequences in this sample. The chain is built from TRBV19 and TRBJ2-3; 13 positions agree with TRBD2. J gave up 0 bases and V 5 bases, and 3 bases lay outside the gene matches. CDR1 FNHDT and CDR2 SITEND come from the germline V gene (reference sequence). The CDR3 length is 16 residues. The CDR3 region is CASSRDWGGSAETLYF. CDR3 bases read: TGTGCCAGCAGCCGGGACTGGGGGGGAAGTGCAGAA.

Note on this clone: Mouse gene names and germline throughout. The read falls 4 residues short of the CDR3 end, and the missing part is taken from the germline J gene. The rearrangement links TRBV1 to TRBJ2-3, with 12 bases aligning to TRBD2. CDR1 is NSQYPW, CDR2 LRSPGD, per germline (reference sequence). V was clipped by 0 bases and J by 1 base; unmatched bases: 8. The CDR3 is 19 residues long. The CDR3 DNA, read in part, is TGCACCTGCAGTGCAGATCTGACTGGGGGGGCGCGAGGTGCAGAA. The encoded protein is CTCSADLTGGARGAE. The whole CDR3 reads CTCSADLTGGARGAETLYF.

At least ten counts were recorded for this clone. Germline and genes: mouse. The DNA ends 3 residues before the CDR3 does, and the rest of the CDR3 is filled in from the germline J gene. V gene TRBV13-3 combines with J gene TRBJ1-6; tentative D call: TRBD1 (6 bases). TRBJ1-6 is an ORF; its function is uncertain. Trimming cost V 4 bases and J 5 bases, with 7 bases left between them. In germline, CDR1 is NNHDY, CDR2 SYVADS. This CDR3 contains 13 residues. The CDR3: CASSRTDNSPLYF. CDR3 DNA (partial): TGTGCCAGCAGTCGGACAGATAATTCGCCC.

Only a few counts were recorded for this clone. Mouse gene names apply. The CDR3 end falls 4 residues outside the read, so it is completed with the germline J gene. The V gene is TRBV13-1, the J gene TRBJ2-1; the match to TRBD1 covers 9 bases. V was pared by 1 base and J by 0 bases, with 2 bases of the junction left unmatched. Germline V lookup: CDR1 NSHNY, CDR2 SYGAGN. This CDR3 spans 16 amino acids. CDR3 DNA, as far as it was read: TGTGCCAGCAGTGATCGACAGGGGGATAACTATGCT. The encoded protein is CASSDRQGDNYA. Given in full, the CDR3 is CASSDRQGDNYAEQFF.

This clone was counted a few times. These gene names are mouse names. From the germline J gene comes the end of the CDR3, since the read stops 4 residues before it. The J gene is TRBJ2-4, the V gene TRBV13-3, with 12 bases lining up with TRBD1. V lost 5 bases to trimming and J lost 2 bases; unmatched junction nucleotides: 6. In germline, CDR1 is NNHDY, CDR2 SYVADS. This CDR3 comprises 16 residues. Partial CDR3 DNA: TGTGCCAGCAGCTCCGGGACAGGGGGCGATCAAAAC. Translating gives CASSSGTGGDQN. The CDR3 reads in full as CASSSGTGGDQNTLYF.

This clone was detected a few times. Gene labels here are mouse ones. The CDR3 extends 4 residues past the end of the read, so its final part is completed from the germline J gene. This specimen includes other DNA sequences encoding the same CDR3. This sequence joins TRBV19 and TRBJ2-1, with a tentative D call TRBD2 (7 bases). The CDR3 loop spans 14 amino acids. With 2 bases removed from V and 5 bases from J, the gap between germline ends came to 11 bases. From germline, CDR1 is FNHDT and CDR2 SITEND (reference sequence). Partial CDR3 DNA: TGTGCCAGCAGTATCCCGGGGGGCGATGCT. This translates into CASSIPGGDA. The whole CDR3 reads CASSIPGGDAEQFF.